What follows are 25 T cell receptor beta chains derived from one specimen sequenced in a study of cytomegalovirus exposure and HLA in healthy donors (dated by TCRdb to the late 2010s). Libraries were made using the immunoSEQ multiplex PCR assay. A mixture of 60 forward primers for TCR Vbeta segments and 13 reverse primers for TCR Jbeta segments was used in the multiplex PCR. The source is immuneACCESS, and TCRdb retained only in-frame sequences with V and J called. Part of the clones is not carried over; for the studies checked, unresolved V genes explain less than half of this, and the remainder is unexplained. The sample table lists about 130,000 clones, roughly 85% of them with a count of one. The top ten hold 20% of the sample. Sample: PBMCs. The receptors stem from a man in his late teens or twenties in good health and CMV-seropositive.

The chain has TRBV30 and TRBJ1-5, with D unclear. CDR3 length equals 13 residues. Germline loops: CDR1 GTSNPN, CDR2 SVGIG (reference sequence). Trimming shortened V by 0 bases and J by 4 bases, and 7 bases separated the two germline ends. CDR3 region: CAWSVGDNQPQHF. The DNA for the CDR3 is TGTGCCTGGAGTGTTGGAGATAATCAGCCCCAGCATTTT.

This clone was counted a few times. The gene calls are TRBV5-6 and TRBJ2-1; possibly TRBD2 for D (5 bases). From germline, CDR1 is SGHDT and CDR2 YYEEEE. This CDR3 is built from 13 residues. V lost 1 base and J lost 8, with 10 bases in between. The CDR3 DNA sequence: TGTGCCAGCAGCTTGTCTAGCATCCATGAGCAGTTCTTC. This codes for CASSLSSIHEQFF.

The rearrangement uses TRBV25-1 and TRBJ2-1; 12 positions agree with TRBD2. Germline values: CDR1 MGHDK, CDR2 SYGVNS. Trimming at V came to 5 bases and at J to 6 bases, leaving 11 bases not matched to a gene. The CDR3 totals 17 residues. In nucleotides, the CDR3 is TGTGCCAGCAGTCTAGCGGGGGGGCCGAAATCTTTCAATGAGCAGTTCTTC. It translates to CASSLAGGPKSFNEQFF.

The V and J genes are TRBV2 and TRBJ1-1; D perhaps matches TRBD1 (5 bases). The CDR3 runs to 12 residues. V was pared by 7 bases and J by 2 bases, with 8 bases between. Germline V gene lookup returns CDR1 SNHLY and CDR2 FYNNEI. The CDR3 coding sequence is TGTGCCAGCAATACAGGCAACACTGAAGCTTTCTTT. Protein sequence: CASNTGNTEAFF. Full variable domain (missing parts from reference TRBV2 and TRBJ1-1): EPEVTQTPSHQVTQMGQEVILRCVPISNHLYFYWYRQILGQKVEFLVSFYNNEISEKSEIFDDQFSVERPDGSNFTLKIRSTKLEDSAMYFCASNTGNTEAFFGQGTRLTVV.

This clone was recorded only once. The rearrangement uses TRBV9 and TRBJ1-5; 12 bases line up with TRBD1. CDR3 length equals 17 residues. The J segment lost 4 bases and the V segment lost 3 bases, leaving 8 bases of the junction unmatched. Germline CDR1 and CDR2: SGDLS and YYNGEE. Written as DNA, the CDR3 is TGTGCCAGCAGCGCTACCGGGACAGGGGGCCCAAATCAGCCCCAGCATTTT. Translated: CASSATGTGGPNQPQHF.

The V and J genes are TRBV7-9 and TRBJ2-1; D perhaps matches TRBD2 (6 bases). Per germline, CDR1 SEHNR and CDR2 FQNEAQ (reference sequence). This CDR3 region has 13 residues. The V end was cut by 5 bases, the J end by 8 bases, with 13 bases between. The CDR3 DNA sequence: TGTGCCAGCAGCGACTACACGGGGGATGAGCAGTTCTTC. Encoded protein: CASSDYTGDEQFF.

The table lists this clone with a few counts. This sequence joins TRBV25-1 and TRBJ1-4; D remains unclear. Germline loops: CDR1 MGHDK, CDR2 SYGVNS. V lost 8 bases and J lost 5, with 15 bases in between. The CDR3 runs 14 residues. The CDR3 protein is CASLLSGKNEKLFF. CDR3 sequence (DNA): TGTGCCAGCCTCCTCTCCGGGAAGAATGAAAAACTGTTTTTT.

The chain links TRBV4-1 to TRBJ2-3; 10 nucleotides match TRBD1. The CDR3 contains 14 residues. Germline V gives CDR1 MGHRA, CDR2 YSYEKL. V shed 5 bases, J shed 5 bases, and the junction held 4 bases outside the gene matches. The CDR3 is CASSDGTGEDTQYF. CDR3 bases: TGCGCCAGCAGCGACGGGACAGGGGAAGATACGCAGTATTTT.

The rearrangement joins TRBV4-1 to TRBJ1-1; 9 bases are a match to TRBD1. Germline lookup yields CDR1 MGHRA and CDR2 YSYEKL. The length of the CDR3 is 15 residues. V lost 3 bases and J lost 3; bases outside the gene matches: 5. This CDR3 reads CASSHQGQGHTEAFF. CDR3 DNA sequence: TGCGCCAGCAGCCACCAGGGACAGGGACACACTGAAGCTTTCTTT.

This rearrangement joins TRBV6-1 to TRBJ1-6; D uncertain. The CDR3 spans 13 residues. The germline V gene has CDR1 MNHNS and CDR2 SASEGT. Trimming cost V 4 bases and J 13 bases, with 14 bases left between them. The CDR3 sequence is CASSADEVGPLHF. In nucleotides, the CDR3 is TGTGCCAGCAGTGCAGACGAGGTCGGGCCCCTCCACTTT.

The chain recombines TRBV15 with TRBJ2-5; D ambiguous. The germline gives CDR1 LNHNV, CDR2 YYDKDF (reference sequence). V shed 4 bases and J shed 2 bases, with 5 bases lying between them. The CDR3 has 12 residues. CDR3 residues: CATSILQETQYF. The CDR3 nucleotides are TGTGCCACCAGCATACTACAAGAGACCCAGTACTTC.

V is TRBV6-6 and J is TRBJ2-1; no clear D. Germline CDR1 MNHNY, CDR2 SVGAGI (reference sequence). The V end was cut by 2 bases, the J end by 10 bases, with 9 bases between. The CDR3 extends over 12 amino acids. CDR3 nucleotides: TGTGCCAGCAGTTACGAGGTTCAGGAGCAGTTCTTC. Translation gives CASSYEVQEQFF.

This clone turned up a few times. CDR3 region: CAISGGTSGGYEQYF. The CDR3 DNA reads as TGTGCCATCAGTGGCGGGACTAGCGGGGGCTACGAGCAGTACTTC. The chain uses TRBV10-3 and TRBJ2-7, with TRBD2 matching 14 bases. The CDR3 length is 15 residues. Per the germline V gene, CDR1 is ENHRY and CDR2 is SYGVKD. With 4 bases clipped from V and 3 bases from J, the junction kept 2 bases outside the gene matches.

This chain uses TRBV19 with TRBJ1-5; D uncertain. This CDR3 is built from 16 residues. V gave up 2 bases and J gave up 6 bases, with 17 bases separating them. CDR1 and CDR2 (germline): LNHDA, SQIVND (reference sequence). In nucleotides, the CDR3 is TGTGCCAGTAGTATATGGAGCGGTTGGGGAGCTCAGCCCCAGCATTTT. It translates to CASSIWSGWGAQPQHF.

The V gene is TRBV7-8, the J gene TRBJ1-4, with D possibly TRBD1 on 5 matching bases. This CDR3 has 15 amino acids. Germline V lookup: CDR1 SGHVS, CDR2 FQNEAQ. Between the trimmed V and J ends, which lost 6 bases and 7 bases, there was a span of 18 bases. DNA for the CDR3: TGTGCCAGCAGTTCGCTACAGGCCGGGGGTGAAAAACTGTTTTTT. Translating it yields CASSSLQAGGEKLFF. Combining the CDR3 with reference TRBV7-8 and TRBJ1-4 gives the whole variable domain GAGVSQSPRYKVAKRGQDVALRCDPISGHVSLFWYQQALGQGPEFLTYFQNEAQLDKSGLPSDRFFAERPEGSVSTLKIQRTQQEDSAVYLCASSSLQAGGEKLFFGSGTQLSVL.

The chain joins TRBV7-7 to TRBJ2-1; 9 bases agree with TRBD2. The CDR3 contains 15 residues. J lost 0 bases, V lost 5 bases, and 2 bases had no gene match. Germline CDR1 SSHAT, CDR2 FNYEAQ (reference sequence). DNA for the CDR3: TGTGCCAGCAGCCCTAGCGGGGCCTCCTACAATGAGCAGTTCTTC. This encodes CASSPSGASYNEQFF. Variable domain in full (rest from reference TRBV7-7 and TRBJ2-1): GAGVSQSPRYKVTKRGQDVTLRCDPISSHATLYWYQQALGQGPEFLTYFNYEAQPDKSGLPSDRFSAERPEGSISTLTIQRTEQRDSAMYRCASSPSGASYNEQFFGPGTRLTVL.

Only one count was recorded for this clone. The chain combines TRBV27 with TRBJ2-5; possible D gene TRBD1, 6 bases. The V gene lost 4 bases and the J gene lost 3 bases, with 12 bases spanning the gap. The CDR3 runs to 14 residues. Germline V gene lookup returns CDR1 MNHEY and CDR2 SMNVEV (reference sequence). CDR3 region: CASSYVGGEETQYF. The CDR3 nucleotides read TGTGCCAGCAGTTACGTAGGGGGAGAAGAGACCCAGTACTTC.

The gene calls are TRBV5-8 and TRBJ1-1; no definite D call. The CDR3 extends over 11 amino acids. The V and J ends lost 7 bases and 4 bases respectively, with 8 bases between them. CDR1 SGHTS and CDR2 YDEGEE come from the germline V gene. This chain's CDR3 is CASSVSTEAFF. The DNA of the CDR3 is TGTGCCAGCTCGGTGAGCACTGAAGCTTTCTTT.

The CDR3 nucleotides read TGTGCCAGCACTGGACAGGGATACTACAATGAGCAGTTCTTC. Its translation: CASTGQGYYNEQFF. The V and J genes are TRBV6-1 and TRBJ2-1; TRBD1 agrees at 8 bases. After removal of 7 bases from V and 3 bases from J, the junction contained 5 bases not matched to a gene. The CDR3 covers 14 residues. CDR1 and CDR2 (germline): MNHNS, SASEGT.

This chain uses TRBV27 with TRBJ1-6; TRBD1 matches at 9 bases. The length of the CDR3 is 16 residues. CDR1 is MNHEY, CDR2 SMNVEV, per germline (reference sequence). V dropped 7 bases and J dropped 11; count of bases not matched to a gene: 15. CDR3 protein: CASTFDHPGQGTPLHF. Here the CDR3 DNA reads TGTGCCAGCACATTTGACCATCCGGGACAGGGCACACCCCTCCACTTT.

The gene calls are TRBV10-2 and TRBJ2-3, with TRBD2 identical over 7 bases. Germline loops: CDR1 WSHSY, CDR2 SAAADI. Germline trimming cut 8 bases from V and 7 bases from J; bases unmatched to any gene: 9. The CDR3 runs to 13 residues. CDR3 nucleotides: TGCGCCAGCGAGGGGACTATGGGGTATACGCAGTATTTT. Its translation is CASEGTMGYTQYF.

The genes are TRBV9 and TRBJ2-5, with a possible D match to TRBD2 (5 bases). CDR1 is SGDLS and CDR2 is YYNGEE in the germline V gene. V dropped 0 bases and J dropped 1 base, with 10 bases sitting between them. This CDR3 spans 15 amino acids. CDR3 DNA sequence: TGTGCCAGCAGCGTAGAAGGACTCCTCCAAGAGACCCAGTACTTC. Its protein is CASSVEGLLQETQYF.

The chain carries TRBV13 and TRBJ1-6, with a possible D match to TRBD1 (6 bases). Germline CDR1 is PRHDT and CDR2 is FYEKMQ (reference sequence). Trimming left V 6 bases short and J 10 bases short, with 13 bases between. This CDR3 contains 13 residues. In DNA form, the CDR3 reads TGTGCCAGCAGAGTAGGGACAAACTCACCCCTCCACTTT. It yields the protein CASRVGTNSPLHF.

The J gene is TRBJ1-1, the V gene TRBV27; D may be TRBD1 (6 bases). Germline V lookup: CDR1 MNHEY, CDR2 SMNVEV (reference sequence). Trimming shortened V by 6 bases and J by 6 bases, and 8 bases separated the two germline ends. The CDR3 length is 11 residues. The CDR3, as DNA: TGTGCCAGCAGGACAGGCCCTGAAGCTTTCTTT. This translates into CASRTGPEAFF.

The genes are TRBV7-9 and TRBJ1-4; D is perhaps TRBD1 (6 bases). The CDR3 loop spans 16 amino acids. Trimming stripped 4 bases from V and 8 bases from J, with 20 bases between. The germline V gene has CDR1 SEHNR and CDR2 FQNEAQ (reference sequence). The CDR3 nucleotides are TGTGCCAGCAGCTACCGACAGGCAACGGGTTTCGAAAAACTGTTTTTT. Amino acids: CASSYRQATGFEKLFF.